These 15 T cell receptor beta chains came from one sample sequenced in a study of T-cell memory formation after mild COVID-19. TCRdb processed the 5' RACE reads anew with MiXCR; each CDR3 protein has one entry. The profile covers fewer than 700,000 distinct CDR3 sequences, with over 15% appearing a single time and around 12% taken by the ten largest. Specimen: PBMCs or a T cell subset sorted from them (not recorded which). These receptors came from an adult woman who had mild COVID-19 (a few samples of this study predate the infection). Cell type and time point are not known.

This clonotype was recorded at least ten times. This chain connects TRBV3-1 to TRBJ2-3; D gene ambiguous. This CDR3 comprises 15 residues. Trimming removed 1 base from V and 5 bases from J, with 13 bases in between. Germline V CDR1 and CDR2: LGHDT, YNNKEL (reference sequence). The CDR3 region is CASSQGLLDGDTQYF. The CDR3 nucleotides read TGTGCCAGCAGCCAAGGTCTCCTAGACGGAGATACGCAGTATTTT.

The J gene is TRBJ2-5, the V gene TRBV5-5, with unresolved D. V was pared by 0 bases and J by 6 bases, with 9 bases between. The CDR3 sequence is 13 residues long. Per germline, CDR1 SGHKS and CDR2 YYEKEE (reference sequence). The CDR3 DNA sequence: TGTGCCAGCAGCTTGGAGAGGAGTAAGACCCAGTACTTC. Its translation: CASSLERSKTQYF.

The chain has TRBV20-1 and TRBJ2-3; a weak D match, TRBD2 (5 bases). The CDR3 is 14 amino acids. Trimming took off 1 base at V and 6 bases at J, with 14 bases between the two ends. Germline CDR1 reads DFQATT; CDR2 reads SNEGSKA (reference sequence). For the CDR3, the DNA is TGCAGTGCTAGAGGCGGGCAAGGCGCGGATACGCAGTATTTT. This translates into CSARGGQGADTQYF.

A few counts support this clonotype. CDR3 sequence: CASILSGTGFETQYF. The CDR3 nucleotides are TGCGCCAGCATCCTTTCCGGGACAGGGTTCGAGACCCAGTACTTC. The J gene is TRBJ2-5, the V gene TRBV5-1; 9 bases align to TRBD1. V shed 6 bases and J 5 bases; nucleotides not matched to a gene: 11. From germline, CDR1 is SGHRS and CDR2 YFSETQ. The CDR3 runs to 15 residues.

This clonotype was seen a few times. CDR3 in DNA: TGTGCCAGCAGCTTAGCTAAGGGACAGGGCATAACGGGAGGGCCCTACGAGCAGTACTTC. This translates into CASSLAKGQGITGGPYEQYF. The chain employs TRBV7-9 and TRBJ2-7, with D possibly TRBD1 on 9 matching bases. The CDR3 sequence is 20 residues long. Trimming shortened V by 0 bases and J by 2 bases, and 26 bases separated the two germline ends. Germline V gives CDR1 SEHNR, CDR2 FQNEAQ (reference sequence).

In its sample, this clonotype was seen a few times. The V gene is TRBV20-1, the J gene TRBJ1-5; D call uncertain. Germline assignment: CDR1 DFQATT and CDR2 SNEGSKA (reference sequence). Trimming cost V 4 bases and J 7 bases, with 11 bases left between them. This CDR3 spans 12 amino acids. The CDR3 nucleotides read TGCAGTGCTATAGCGGGGTACCAGCCCCAGCATTTT. It yields the protein CSAIAGYQPQHF.

The CDR3 here is CASSVEGKRAGELFF. The CDR3 region has the DNA TGCGCCAGCAGTGTAGAGGGGAAGAGGGCCGGGGAGCTGTTTTTT. The chain recombines TRBV5-1 with TRBJ2-2; D could derive from TRBD1 or TRBD2 (5 bases each). The CDR3 runs to 15 residues. The germline V gene has CDR1 SGHRS and CDR2 YFSETQ. V dropped 5 bases and J dropped 6 bases, with 17 bases sitting between them.

The genes are TRBV12-3 or TRBV12-4 and TRBJ1-1, with 8 positions matching TRBD1. The ends lost 5 bases at V and 0 bases at J; junction bases unmatched: 8. The CDR3 sequence is 16 residues long. The CDR3 loop is CASSPGQGRVNTEAFF. In DNA form, the CDR3 reads TGTGCCAGCAGTCCCGGACAGGGAAGAGTGAACACTGAAGCTTTCTTT.

The V gene is TRBV10-3, the J gene TRBJ2-5; D remains unclear. The CDR3 contains 13 residues. Trimming cost V 2 bases and J 4 bases, with 8 bases left between them. Germline values: CDR1 ENHRY, CDR2 SYGVKD. CDR3 coding DNA: TGTGCCATCAGTGAGCGGAGCGCAGAGACCCAGTACTTC. This codes for CAISERSAETQYF.

A few counts support this clonotype. J is TRBJ1-2 and V is TRBV10-3; D is perhaps TRBD1 (5 bases). Germline assignment: CDR1 ENHRY and CDR2 SYGVKD. The CDR3 consists of 14 residues. V lost 7 bases to trimming and J lost 4 bases, with 16 bases between them. The chain's CDR3 is CAITEGQASYGYTF. CDR3 nucleotide sequence: TGTGCCATCACCGAGGGGCAGGCATCCTATGGCTACACCTTC.

The CDR3 loop is CASSVDGQRDQPQHF. In DNA form, the CDR3 reads TGTGCCAGCAGCGTAGATGGACAGAGAGATCAGCCCCAGCATTTT. This chain links TRBV9 with TRBJ1-5; D perhaps matches TRBD1 (6 bases). CDR1 is SGDLS and CDR2 is YYNGEE in the germline V gene. This CDR3 region has 15 residues. V dropped 0 bases and J dropped 5 bases, with 12 bases sitting between them.

This clonotype was counted a few times. The V call is TRBV5-1, the J call TRBJ1-1; D is unresolved. Germline assignment: CDR1 SGHRS and CDR2 YFSETQ. The CDR3 sequence is 15 residues long. V was clipped by 1 base and J by 5 bases, with 15 bases between them. CDR3 sequence reads: CASSLQGPRWTEAFF. For the CDR3, the DNA is TGCGCCAGCAGCTTGCAAGGACCCCGGTGGACTGAAGCTTTCTTT.

This chain joins TRBV20-1 and TRBJ2-7; D is unresolved. V was trimmed by 3 bases and J by 2 bases, leaving 11 bases between them. The CDR3 is 13 amino acids. Looked up from germline, CDR1 is DFQATT and CDR2 is SNEGSKA (reference sequence). CDR3 bases: TGCAGTGCTAGTCAGGTCAGCGCCTACGAGCAGTACTTC. This codes for CSASQVSAYEQYF.

This clonotype was observed a few times. V gene TRBV20-1 combines with J gene TRBJ1-1, with 11 bases lining up with TRBD1. This CDR3 region has 14 residues. V lost 6 bases, J lost 4 bases, and 7 bases stayed unmatched. Germline V lookup: CDR1 DFQATT, CDR2 SNEGSKA (reference sequence). The CDR3 DNA reads TGCAGTGCCGAGGACAGGGGGCCTCGCACTGAAGCTTTCTTT. Protein product: CSAEDRGPRTEAFF.

This clonotype is a singleton in its sample. The chain couples TRBV19 to TRBJ2-1, with D perhaps matching TRBD1 or TRBD2 (6 bases each). Per germline, CDR1 LNHDA and CDR2 SQIVND (reference sequence). There are 17 residues in the CDR3. The V gene lost 2 bases and the J gene lost 7 bases, with 21 bases spanning the gap. CDR3 protein: CASSILGGADGLNEQFF. CDR3 bases: TGTGCCAGTAGTATATTGGGGGGCGCAGATGGATTGAATGAGCAGTTCTTC.